These T cell receptor beta chains were read from a single sample in a study of PD-1 blockade in classical Hodgkin lymphoma. Some clones are missing from TCRdb's copy, which holds only in-frame ones; the method was immunoSEQ multiplex PCR. The table includes 10,000 to 15,000 clones, over 80% detected once. This sample comprised peripheral blood mononuclear cells (PBMCs), obtained at baseline. These TCRs come from a human donor with classical Hodgkin lymphoma. The CDR3 runs from the conserved cysteine through the conserved F or W. The D gene is left open where the match is weak. Only part of the rows carry a size: once, few, many, or a class if the clone is expanded.

>TRBJ1-5|TRBD1|TRBV10-3|-
TGTGCCATCAGTGGGACAGGTCGGAGCAATCAGCCCCAGCATTTT
CAISGTGRSNQPQHF
>TRBJ2-5|TRBD1|TRBV7-9|-
TGTGCCAGCAGCCCTCGACAGGGTCGGCTGTTAGAGACCCAGTACTTC
CASSPRQGRLLETQYF
>TRBJ2-2|TRBD2|TRBV15|once
TGTGCCACCAGCAGGCCTAGCGGGGTGTACACCGGGGAGCTGTTTTTT
CATSRPSGVYTGELFF
>TRBJ2-5|-|TRBV7-2|once
TGTGCCAGCAGCTTAGGTCGCCAAGAGACCCAGTACTTC
CASSLGRQETQYF
>TRBJ2-1|-|TRBV4-1|-
TGCGCCAGCAGCCAAGATGGGCGAGCTGTAGGGAATGAGCAGTTCTTC
CASSQDGRAVGNEQFF
>TRBJ1-1|TRBD1|TRBV5-8|-
TGTGCCAGCAGCCCCCGGGACAGGGGGGCTTTCTTT
CASSPRDRGAFF
>TRBJ2-2|TRBD2|TRBV10-3|-
TGTGCCATCAGTGAGTCGAGCGGGGGGAACACCGGGGAGCTGTTTTTT
CAISESSGGNTGELFF
>TRBJ1-2|TRBD1|TRBV30|-
TGTGCCTGGAACCCGGGACAGGGTGGTTCCACCTTC
CAWNPGQGGSTF
>TRBJ2-2|-|TRBV2|-
TGTGCCAGCAGTGTTGGAGGGTGGACCGGGGAGCTGTTTTTT
CASSVGGWTGELFF
>TRBJ2-3|TRBD1|TRBV5-5|-
TGTGCCAGCAGCTCGGGGACAGGGGGAAACACAGATACGCAGTATTTT
CASSSGTGGNTDTQYF
>TRBJ2-2|TRBD2|TRBV5-1|-
TGCGCCAGCAGCCTGGCCCCTAGCGGGAATGGCGGGGAGCTGTTTTTT
CASSLAPSGNGGELFF
>TRBJ1-2|TRBD1|TRBV6-1|-
TGTGCCAGCAGTGAACTAGGGCCAGGGGGTTATGAAGATGGCTACACCTTC
CASSELGPGGYEDGYTF
>TRBJ2-1|-|TRBV7-2|-
TGTGCCAGCATCAAATACTCGGAAGTCGGCTACAATGAGCAGTTCTTC
CASIKYSEVGYNEQFF
>TRBJ2-6|-|TRBV15|few
TGTGCCACCAGCACCCTGCAGGCTGGGGCCAACGTCCTGACTTTC
CATSTLQAGANVLTF
>TRBJ1-5|-|TRBV11-2|-
TGTGCCAGCAGCTTAGGGGTACGGGTCAATCAGCCCCAGCATTTT
CASSLGVRVNQPQHF
>TRBJ1-5|-|TRBV18|-
TGTGCCAGCAGCGTCGGGGGTGCGGTTTATAGCAATCAGCCCCAGCATTTT
CASSVGGAVYSNQPQHF
>TRBJ1-3|TRBD1|TRBV9|-
TGTGCCAGCAGCCCACAGGGACAGGGGGTCGACACCATATATTTT
CASSPQGQGVDTIYF
>TRBJ2-7|-|TRBV28|once
TGTGCCAGCAGTGAAAGGGATGGGCCAGGGCCCTCCTACGAGCAGTACTTC
CASSERDGPGPSYEQYF
>TRBJ1-1|TRBD1|TRBV5-1|once
TGCGCCAGCAGCTTGGGGGACAGGCACACTGAAGCTTTCTTT
CASSLGDRHTEAFF
>TRBJ1-1|-|TRBV5-4|-
TGTGCCAGCAGCGTGGACACGGTGAAGGGTGCTGAAGCTTTCTTT
CASSVDTVKGAEAFF
>TRBJ2-3|TRBD2|TRBV7-2|-
TGTGCCAGCAGCTTAGCGCTAACGCGGGGGGGTACAGATACGCAGTATTTT
CASSLALTRGGTDTQYF
>TRBJ2-2|-|TRBV30|-
TGTGCCTGGAGTGTACAAGACGCCGGGGAGCTGTTTTTT
CAWSVQDAGELFF
>TRBJ1-1|-|TRBV27|-
TGTGCCAGCAAGTCAGGGAGGGTGAACACTGAAGCTTTCTTT
CASKSGRVNTEAFF
>TRBJ1-2|-|TRBV30|-
TGTGCCTGGAGTGTCTCCGGGGAGATCTATGGCTACACCTTC
CAWSVSGEIYGYTF
>TRBJ2-3|TRBD2|TRBV19|-
TGTGCCAGTAGTCGGCGGGAGGAGGGAGATACGCAGTATTTT
CASSRREEGDTQYF
>TRBJ1-2|-|TRBV7-2|-
TGTGCCAGCAGCTCCGCTACAGGGTTCTACGGCTACACCTTC
CASSSATGFYGYTF
>TRBJ1-2|-|TRBV21-1|-
TGTGCCAGCAGCGATGGCCCTCAGGTCGGCTACACCTTC
CASSDGPQVGYTF
>TRBJ2-7|-|TRBV28|once
TGTGCCACCCACCTTGGCGAAGGGCGGTCCTACGAGCAGTACTTC
CATHLGEGRSYEQYF
>TRBJ2-1|-|TRBV9|-
TGTGCCAGCAGTCGAACGGGACTCTCCTACAATGAGCAGTTCTTC
CASSRTGLSYNEQFF
>TRBJ1-2|TRBD1|TRBV7-9|once
TGTGCCAGCAGCTTAACCGGGACAGGGGCCTTCTATGGCTACACCTTC
CASSLTGTGAFYGYTF
>TRBJ1-4|-|TRBV10-1|-
TGCGCCAGCAGTGCAGGGGATGCAACTAATGAAAAACTGTTTTTT
CASSAGDATNEKLFF
>TRBJ2-3|TRBD2|TRBV11-2|-
TGTGCCAGCAGACGACTAGCGGGAGAACTAAATACGCAGTATTTT
CASRRLAGELNTQYF
>TRBJ2-1|-|TRBV5-8|-
TGTGCCAGCAGCACATGGGGCAGGGGGGCGGATGAGCAGTTCTTC
CASSTWGRGADEQFF
>TRBJ2-3|TRBD2|TRBV9|-
TGTGCCAGCAGCGTAGATGGGAGGGGAGATACGCAGTATTTT
CASSVDGRGDTQYF
>TRBJ2-5|-|TRBV7-9|-
TGTGCCAGCAGCCATGGGCCTAGCGTCCAAGAGACCCGGTACTTC
CASSHGPSVQETRYF
>TRBJ1-2|-|TRBV7-9|-
TGTGCCAGCAGCTTGGGGGCGCGCGGAAGCTACACCTTC
CASSLGARGSYTF
>TRBJ1-1|-|TRBV11-3|-
TGTGCCAGCAGCCCGTCAGGCTTTTGGGCTTTCTTT
CASSPSGFWAFF
>TRBJ2-5|-|TRBV19|-
TGTGCCAGTAGTATAGGGTACGGGGGCGAGACCCAGTACTTC
CASSIGYGGETQYF
>TRBJ2-7|TRBD2|TRBV7-8|-
TGTGCCAGCAGCCGAGGACTAGCGGGCTACGAGCAGTACTTC
CASSRGLAGYEQYF
>TRBJ2-6|TRBD1|TRBV18|-
TGTGCCAGCTCACCCGGGACAGGGGCCGGGGCCAACGTCCTGACTTTC
CASSPGTGAGANVLTF
>TRBJ1-3|TRBD1|TRBV7-2|once
TGTGCCAGCAGCCTCCAGGGACAGTCTGGAAACACCATATATTTT
CASSLQGQSGNTIYF
>TRBJ1-3|TRBD1|TRBV4-3|medium-sized
TGCGCCAGCAGCCCCGGGACAGGGAGCGGAAACACCATATATTTT
CASSPGTGSGNTIYF
>TRBJ1-3|TRBD1|TRBV19|-
TGTGCCAGTCAACCACGGACAGGGGCCAACTCTGGAAACACCATATATTTT
CASQPRTGANSGNTIYF
>TRBJ2-1|TRBD2|TRBV7-2|-
TGTGCCAGCAGCCAAACTAGCGGGAGCATCAATGAGCAGTTCTTC
CASSQTSGSINEQFF
>TRBJ2-2|-|TRBV7-3|-
TGTGCCAGCAGCCGGCAACCGGGACGCAACACCGGGGAGCTGTTTTTT
CASSRQPGRNTGELFF
>TRBJ1-2|-|TRBV7-9|-
TGTGCCAGCAGCTTGAGGACGGAAACTAACTATGGCTACACCTTC
CASSLRTETNYGYTF
>TRBJ1-5|-|TRBV16|-
TGTGCCAGCAGCCAAGGGCTTCCAAGCAATCAGCCCCAGCATTTT
CASSQGLPSNQPQHF
>TRBJ2-2|-|TRBV9|-
TGTGCCAGCAGCCTCCGGGGGAGGAACACCGGGGAGCTGTTTTTT
CASSLRGRNTGELFF
>TRBJ2-2|-|TRBV18|-
TGTGCCAGCTCACGGGGGGCGCCGGACACCGGGGAGCTGTTTTTT
CASSRGAPDTGELFF
>TRBJ1-1|-|TRBV6-6|-
TGTGCCAGCAGTTACGGGCAAGGGTTCACTGAAGCTTTCTTT
CASSYGQGFTEAFF
>TRBJ2-5|TRBD2|TRBV9|few
TGTGCCAGCAGCGCCTCCGGGACTAGCGTCTTCGAGACCCAGTACTTC
CASSASGTSVFETQYF
>TRBJ2-3|TRBD2|TRBV19|-
TGTGCCAGTAGCCCACTAGCGGGGGACACAGATACGCAGTATTTT
CASSPLAGDTDTQYF
>TRBJ1-6|-|TRBV19|-
TGTGCCAGTAGTACCTCGGTCCCAGTTAACTATTCACCCCTCCACTTT
CASSTSVPVNYSPLHF
>TRBJ2-5|-|TRBV25-1|-
TGTGCCAGCAGTCCCAGCGCGCTCCCTGAGGAGACCCAGTACTTC
CASSPSALPEETQYF
>TRBJ1-1|TRBD1|TRBV19|-
TGTGCCAGTAGTGGGACAGGGGGAACTGAAGCTTTCTTT
CASSGTGGTEAFF
>TRBJ1-1|-|TRBV5-4|-
TGTGCCAGCAGTTTAGGAGGGGCGAACACTGAAGCTTTCTTT
CASSLGGANTEAFF
>TRBJ1-1|TRBD1|TRBV25-1|-
TGTGCCAGCAGTGAGACAGGGGACCTCTTCACTGAAGCTTTCTTT
CASSETGDLFTEAFF
>TRBJ2-1|TRBD2|TRBV6-5|-
TGTGCCAGCAGTCGGACTAGCGGGGAATACAATGAGCAGTTCTTC
CASSRTSGEYNEQFF
>TRBJ1-2|TRBD1|TRBV28|-
TGTGCCAGCAGTTTATCGGGACAGCCTAACTATGGCTACACCTTC
CASSLSGQPNYGYTF